The clone carrying this TCR beta chain showed up just a few times. Its antigen is undetermined. An end of the junction differs from the germline gene, which may be a read error. The sample originates from a study of regulatory T cells in long-lasting Graves disease. General study points: The study found lower TCR diversity in persistent Graves' patients than in newly diagnosed ones.

The CDR3 sequence is 14 residues long. Combining iRepertoire HTBI primers with Arm-PCR of CDR3 regions, the authors built TCR beta libraries. As processed by the authors: Across samples, 62 TRBV and some 14 TRBJ segments were found. From the multiplex PCR reads, TCRdb called clonotypes with MiXCR, one entry per CDR3 protein. These V and J calls are TCRdb output, not the study's own analysis. The table has about 400,000 distinct CDR3 sequences, less than 25% seen once. Specified time point: persistent/refractory GD, antithyroid drugs over 5 years with positive TRAb. Generation of the TCR library employed RNA extracted from PBMCs.

The TCR sequence derives from a female donor with Graves disease. This material consisted of peripheral blood mononuclear cells (PBMCs), taken when the disease was refractory, from a patient treated with antithyroid drugs. The chain employs TRBV12-3 or TRBV12-4 and TRBJ1-4, with 8 bases that match TRBD1. CDR3 in amino acids: CASRQTGVTEKLFF. The CDR3, as DNA: TGTGCCAGCCGGCAGACAGGGGTGACTGAAAAACTGTTCTTT.